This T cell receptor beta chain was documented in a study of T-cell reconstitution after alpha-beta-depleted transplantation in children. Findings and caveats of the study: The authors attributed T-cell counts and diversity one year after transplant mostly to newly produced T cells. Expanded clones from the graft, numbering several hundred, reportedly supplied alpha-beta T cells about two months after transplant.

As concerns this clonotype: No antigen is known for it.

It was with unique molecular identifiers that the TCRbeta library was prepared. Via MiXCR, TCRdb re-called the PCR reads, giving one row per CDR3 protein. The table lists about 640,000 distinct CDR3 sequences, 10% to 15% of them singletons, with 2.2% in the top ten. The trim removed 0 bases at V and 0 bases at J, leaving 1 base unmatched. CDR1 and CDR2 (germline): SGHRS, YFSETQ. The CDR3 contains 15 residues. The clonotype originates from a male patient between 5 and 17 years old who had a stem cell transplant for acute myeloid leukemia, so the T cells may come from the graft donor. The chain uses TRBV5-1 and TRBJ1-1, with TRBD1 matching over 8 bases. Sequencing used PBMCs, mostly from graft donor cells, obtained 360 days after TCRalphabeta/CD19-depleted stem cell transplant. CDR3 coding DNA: TGCGCCAGCAGCTTGGGGGACAGGATGAACACTGAAGCTTTCTTT. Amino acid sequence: CASSLGDRMNTEAFF.